The source of this T cell receptor beta chain is a study of T-cell reconstitution after alpha-beta-depleted transplantation in children. Study-wide results and limits: Alpha-beta T cells present about two months after transplant were reported to originate from several hundred expanded graft clones. When one year had passed after transplant, most T-cell counts and diversity came from newly produced T cells.

CDR1 is DFQATT and CDR2 is SNEGSKA in the germline V gene (reference sequence). V dropped 6 bases and J dropped 5; count of bases not matched to a gene: 5. CDR3 length: 13 residues. Researchers prepared the TCRbeta library using unique molecular identifiers, the study reports. Each CDR3 protein gets one entry after TCRdb re-called the PCR reads with MiXCR. Found here are hundreds of thousands of distinct CDR3 sequences, under 30% of them singletons; the top ten hold about 5%. As regards this clonotype: Its target is not known.

The TCR sequence derives from a female patient aged 2-10 years who had a stem cell transplant for congenital amegakaryocytic thrombocytopenia, so the T cells may come from the graft donor. The chain combines TRBV20-1 with TRBJ2-1, with 9 bases fitting TRBD1. This material consisted of PBMCs, mostly from graft donor cells, taken 360 days after TCRalphabeta/CD19-depleted stem cell transplant. CDR3 DNA sequence: TGCAGTGCCAGGGGGGACAGGGACAATGAGCAGTTCTTC. This sequence encodes CSARGDRDNEQFF.